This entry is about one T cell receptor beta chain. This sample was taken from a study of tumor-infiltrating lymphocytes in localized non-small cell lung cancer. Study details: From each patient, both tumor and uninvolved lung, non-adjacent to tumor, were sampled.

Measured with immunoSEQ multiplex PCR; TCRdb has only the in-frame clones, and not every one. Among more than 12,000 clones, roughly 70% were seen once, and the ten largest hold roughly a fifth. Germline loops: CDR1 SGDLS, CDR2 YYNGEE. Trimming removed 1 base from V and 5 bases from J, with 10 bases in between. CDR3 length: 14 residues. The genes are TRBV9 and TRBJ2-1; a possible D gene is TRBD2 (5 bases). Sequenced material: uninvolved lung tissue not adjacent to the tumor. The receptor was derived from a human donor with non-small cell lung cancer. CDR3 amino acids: CASSVIVANNEQFF. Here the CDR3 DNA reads TGTGCCAGCAGCGTAATCGTAGCGAACAATGAGCAGTTCTTC. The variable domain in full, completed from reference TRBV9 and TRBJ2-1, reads DSGVTQTPKHLITATGQRVTLRCSPRSGDLSVYWYQQSLDQGLQFLIQYYNGEERAKGNILERFSAQQFPDLHSELNLSSLELGDSALYFCASSVIVANNEQFFGPGTRLTVL.